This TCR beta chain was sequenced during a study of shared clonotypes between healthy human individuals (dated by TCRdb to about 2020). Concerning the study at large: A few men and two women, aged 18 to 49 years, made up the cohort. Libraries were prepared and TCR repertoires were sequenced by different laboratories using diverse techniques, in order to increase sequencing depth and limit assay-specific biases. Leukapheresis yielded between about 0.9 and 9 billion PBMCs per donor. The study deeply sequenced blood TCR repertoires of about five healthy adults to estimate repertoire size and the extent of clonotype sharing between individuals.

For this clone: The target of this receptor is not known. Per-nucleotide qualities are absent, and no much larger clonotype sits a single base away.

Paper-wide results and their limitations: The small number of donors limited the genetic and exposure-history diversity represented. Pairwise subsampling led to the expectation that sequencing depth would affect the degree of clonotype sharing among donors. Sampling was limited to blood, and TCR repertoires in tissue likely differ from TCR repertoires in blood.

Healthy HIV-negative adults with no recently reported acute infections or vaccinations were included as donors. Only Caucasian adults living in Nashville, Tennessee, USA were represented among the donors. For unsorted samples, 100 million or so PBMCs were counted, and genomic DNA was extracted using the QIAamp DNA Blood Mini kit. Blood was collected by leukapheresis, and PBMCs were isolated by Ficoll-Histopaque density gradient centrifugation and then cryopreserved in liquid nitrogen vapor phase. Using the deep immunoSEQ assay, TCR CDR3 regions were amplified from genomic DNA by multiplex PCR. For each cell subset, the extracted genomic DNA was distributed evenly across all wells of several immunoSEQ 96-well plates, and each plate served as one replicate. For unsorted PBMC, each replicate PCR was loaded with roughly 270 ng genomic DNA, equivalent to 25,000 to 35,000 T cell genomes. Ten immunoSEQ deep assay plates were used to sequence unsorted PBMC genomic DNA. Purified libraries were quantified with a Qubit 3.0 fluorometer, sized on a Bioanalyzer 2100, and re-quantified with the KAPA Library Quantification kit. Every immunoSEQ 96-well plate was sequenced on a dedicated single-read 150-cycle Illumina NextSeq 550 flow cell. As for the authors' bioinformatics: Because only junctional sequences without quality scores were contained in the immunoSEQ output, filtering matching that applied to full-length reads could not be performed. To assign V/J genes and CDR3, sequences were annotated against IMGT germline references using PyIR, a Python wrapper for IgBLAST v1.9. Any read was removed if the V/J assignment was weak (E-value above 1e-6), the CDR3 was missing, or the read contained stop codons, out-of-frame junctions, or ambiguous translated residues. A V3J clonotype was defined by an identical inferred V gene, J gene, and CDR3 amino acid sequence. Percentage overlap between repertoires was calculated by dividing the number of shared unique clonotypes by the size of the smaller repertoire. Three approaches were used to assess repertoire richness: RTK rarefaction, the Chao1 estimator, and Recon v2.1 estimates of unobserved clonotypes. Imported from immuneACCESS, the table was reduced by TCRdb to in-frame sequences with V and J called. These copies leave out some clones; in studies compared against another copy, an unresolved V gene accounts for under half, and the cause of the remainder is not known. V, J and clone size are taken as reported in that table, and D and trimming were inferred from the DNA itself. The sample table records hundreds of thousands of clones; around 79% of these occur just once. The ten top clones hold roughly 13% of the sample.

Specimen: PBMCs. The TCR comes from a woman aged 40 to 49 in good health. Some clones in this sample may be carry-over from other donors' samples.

The DNA sequence reads TGTGCCAGCAGCCCTCTAGCGCACTCCTACAATGAGCAGTTCTTC. It encodes CASSPLAHSYNEQFF. The sequence links TRBV9 to TRBJ2-1, with TRBD2 as a weak D call on 6 bases. The CDR3, from cysteine to phenylalanine, totals 15 residues. The CDR3 DNA has 45 bases and is translated from base 1. CDR1 and CDR2 are drawn from the germline V gene: SGDLS, YYNGEE. Trimming at the junction amounts to 4 bases on V and 0 bases on J, and the germline ends lie 11 bases apart. The full variable domain, completed from the reference TRBV9 and TRBJ2-1 proteins outside the CDR3, reads DSGVTQTPKHLITATGQRVTLRCSPRSGDLSVYWYQQSLDQGLQFLIQYYNGEERAKGNILERFSAQQFPDLHSELNLSSLELGDSALYFCASSPLAHSYNEQFFGPGTRLTVL.